This T cell receptor beta chain was obtained from a study of cytomegalovirus exposure and HLA in healthy donors. Losses at the gene ends were 5 bases for V and 6 bases for J; bases not matched to a gene: 9. This CDR3 is 16 amino acids long. Germline CDR1 reads WSHSY; CDR2 reads SAAADI. Researchers ran the PCR with 60 Vbeta and 13 Jbeta primers. Sequencing was performed with immunoSEQ multiplex PCR; in TCRdb, only in-frame clones are kept and a portion is missing. The sample consists of 50,000 to 65,000 clones, around three quarters of them appearing once. The sequenced sample was PBMCs. The genes are TRBV10-2 and TRBJ2-2; 10 bases are a match to TRBD1. The receptor's source is a woman between 50 and 59 years old in good health and CMV-seropositive. CDR3 residues: CASSTTGTGDAGELFF. CDR3 DNA: TGCGCCAGCAGTACGACCGGGACAGGGGACGCCGGGGAGCTGTTTTTT.